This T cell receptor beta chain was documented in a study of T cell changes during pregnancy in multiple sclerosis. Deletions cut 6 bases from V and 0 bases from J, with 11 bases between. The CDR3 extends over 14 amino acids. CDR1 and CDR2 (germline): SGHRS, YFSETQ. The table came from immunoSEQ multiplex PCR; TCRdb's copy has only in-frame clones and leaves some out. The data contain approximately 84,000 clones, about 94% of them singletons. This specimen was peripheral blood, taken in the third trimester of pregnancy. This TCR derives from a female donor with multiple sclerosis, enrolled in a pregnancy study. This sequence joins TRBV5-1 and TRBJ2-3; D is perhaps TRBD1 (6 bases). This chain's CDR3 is CASTTGTSTDTQYF. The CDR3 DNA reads TGCGCCAGCACGACAGGAACTAGCACAGATACGCAGTATTTT.